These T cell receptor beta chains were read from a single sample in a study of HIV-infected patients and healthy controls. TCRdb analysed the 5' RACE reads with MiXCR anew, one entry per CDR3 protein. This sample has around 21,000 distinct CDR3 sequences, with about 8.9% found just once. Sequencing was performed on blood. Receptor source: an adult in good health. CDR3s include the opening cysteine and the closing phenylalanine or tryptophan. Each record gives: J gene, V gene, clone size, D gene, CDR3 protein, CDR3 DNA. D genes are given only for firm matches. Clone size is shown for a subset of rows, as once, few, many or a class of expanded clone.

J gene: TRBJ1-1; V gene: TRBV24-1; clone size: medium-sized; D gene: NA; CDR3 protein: CATSGPSQGRDTEAFF; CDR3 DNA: TGTGCCACCAGTGGGCCCTCACAGGGACGGGACACTGAAGCTTTCTTT
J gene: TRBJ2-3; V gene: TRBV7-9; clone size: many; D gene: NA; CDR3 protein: CASSLSGTDTQYF; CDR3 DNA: TGTGCCAGCAGCTTAAGCGGCACAGATACGCAGTATTTT
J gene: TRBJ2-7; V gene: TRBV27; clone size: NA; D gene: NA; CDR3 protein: CASSYGTADLTYEQYF; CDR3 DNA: TGTGCCAGCAGTTACGGGACCGCCGACCTAACCTACGAGCAGTACTTC
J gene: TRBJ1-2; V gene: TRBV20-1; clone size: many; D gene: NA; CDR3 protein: CSARTGTSNYGYTF; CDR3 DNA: TGCAGTGCTAGGACAGGAACGAGCAACTATGGCTACACCTTC
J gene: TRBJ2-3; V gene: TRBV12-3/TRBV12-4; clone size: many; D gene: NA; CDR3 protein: CASRRPGEPTIDTQYF; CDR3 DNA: TGTGCCAGCCGGCGACCTGGGGAGCCTACTATAGATACGCAGTATTTT
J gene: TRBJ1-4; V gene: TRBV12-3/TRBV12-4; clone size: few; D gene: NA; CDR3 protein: CASNPRPGFEKLFF; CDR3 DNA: TGTGCCAGCAACCCCCGGCCAGGGTTTGAAAAACTGTTTTTT
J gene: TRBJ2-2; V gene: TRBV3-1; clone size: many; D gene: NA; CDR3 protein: CASSQSGTGELFF; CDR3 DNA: TGTGCCAGCAGCCAATCAGGGACCGGGGAGCTGTTTTTT
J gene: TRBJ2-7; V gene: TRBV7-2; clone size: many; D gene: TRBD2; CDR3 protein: CASGPGTSGYEQYF; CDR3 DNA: TGTGCCAGCGGTCCCGGGACTAGCGGCTACGAGCAGTACTTC
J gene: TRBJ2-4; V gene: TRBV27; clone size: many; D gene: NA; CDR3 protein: CASSSDVGVAKNIQYF; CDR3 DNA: TGTGCCAGCAGTTCTGACGTTGGCGTGGCCAAAAACATTCAGTACTTC
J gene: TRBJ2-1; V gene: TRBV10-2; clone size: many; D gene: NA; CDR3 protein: CASSELAESNEQFF; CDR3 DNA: TGCGCCAGCAGTGAGTTAGCGGAGAGCAATGAGCAGTTCTTC
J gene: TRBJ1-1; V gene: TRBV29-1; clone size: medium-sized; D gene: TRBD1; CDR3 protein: CSAGTGVTEAFF; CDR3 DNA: TGCAGCGCTGGGACAGGGGTGACTGAAGCTTTCTTT
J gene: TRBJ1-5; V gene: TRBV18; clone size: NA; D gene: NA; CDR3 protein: CASSLSLNSNQPQHF; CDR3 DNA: TGTGCCAGCTCACTTTCCCTGAATAGCAATCAGCCCCAGCATTTT
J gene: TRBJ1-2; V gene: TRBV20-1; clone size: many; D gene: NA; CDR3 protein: CSARRNSYGYTF; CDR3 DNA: TGCAGTGCTAGACGTAACAGCTATGGCTACACCTTC
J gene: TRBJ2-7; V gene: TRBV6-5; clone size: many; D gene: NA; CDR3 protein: CATEQVFGNEQYF; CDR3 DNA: TGTGCCACCGAACAGGTTTTCGGCAACGAGCAGTACTTC
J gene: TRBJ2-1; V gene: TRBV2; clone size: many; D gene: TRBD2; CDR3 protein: CASRDRTSESHNEQFF; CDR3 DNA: TGTGCCAGCAGGGATCGGACTAGCGAGAGCCACAATGAGCAGTTCTTC
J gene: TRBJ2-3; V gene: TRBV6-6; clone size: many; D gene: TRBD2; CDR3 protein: CASTLGLAADTQYF; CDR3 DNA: TGTGCCAGCACCCTCGGACTAGCCGCAGATACGCAGTATTTT
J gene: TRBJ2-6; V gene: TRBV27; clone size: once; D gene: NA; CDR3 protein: CASSFMVAGANVLTF; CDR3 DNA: TGTGCCAGCAGTTTCATGGTCGCTGGGGCCAACGTCCTGACTTTC
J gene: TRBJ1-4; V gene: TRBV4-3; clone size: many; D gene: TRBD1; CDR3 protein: CASSREGQGGGEKLFF; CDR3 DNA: TGCGCCAGCAGCCGGGAGGGGCAGGGGGGAGGTGAAAAACTGTTTTTT
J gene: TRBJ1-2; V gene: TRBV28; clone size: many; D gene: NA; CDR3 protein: CASSLSAYGYTF; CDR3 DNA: TGTGCCAGCAGTTTGTCGGCCTATGGCTACACCTTC
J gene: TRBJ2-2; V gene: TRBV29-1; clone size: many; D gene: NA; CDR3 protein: CSVIGQAGELFF; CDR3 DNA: TGCAGCGTTATCGGGCAAGCCGGGGAGCTGTTTTTT
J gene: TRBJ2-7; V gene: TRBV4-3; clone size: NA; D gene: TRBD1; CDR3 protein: CASSHGQGVSYEQYF; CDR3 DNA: TGCGCCAGCAGCCATGGACAGGGGGTTTCCTACGAGCAGTACTTC
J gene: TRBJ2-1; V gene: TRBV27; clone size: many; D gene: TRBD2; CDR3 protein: CASSLFSGGRNEQFF; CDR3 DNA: TGTGCCAGCAGTTTATTTTCGGGAGGGCGTAATGAGCAGTTCTTC
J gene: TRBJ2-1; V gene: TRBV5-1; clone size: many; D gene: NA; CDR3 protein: CASSLNMNEQFF; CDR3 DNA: TGCGCCAGCAGCTTGAATATGAATGAGCAGTTCTTC
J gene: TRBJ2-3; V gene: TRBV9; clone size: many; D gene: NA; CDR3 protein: CASSVLPQGSGSTDTQYF; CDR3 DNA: TGTGCCAGCAGCGTTTTACCCCAGGGCTCCGGTAGCACAGATACGCAGTATTTT
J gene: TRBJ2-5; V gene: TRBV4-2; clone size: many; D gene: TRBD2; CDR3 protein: CASSQERGGQETQYF; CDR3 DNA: TGTGCCAGCAGCCAAGAGCGGGGGGGCCAAGAGACCCAGTACTTC
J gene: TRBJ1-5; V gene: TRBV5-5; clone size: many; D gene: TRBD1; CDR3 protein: CASNTLPDRFPQPQHF; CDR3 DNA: TGTGCCAGCAACACCCTGCCGGACAGGTTCCCTCAGCCCCAGCATTTT
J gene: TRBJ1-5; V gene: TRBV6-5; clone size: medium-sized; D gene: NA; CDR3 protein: CASSYDSNQPQHF; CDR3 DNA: TGTGCCAGCAGTTATGATAGCAATCAGCCCCAGCATTTT